Only a few counts were recorded for the clone carrying this TCR beta chain. The sample holds other DNA sequences that translate to the same CDR3. The CDR3 spans 14 residues. V lost 2 bases and J lost 3, with 11 bases in between. Germline V gene sequence: CDR1 LNHDA, CDR2 SQIVND (reference sequence). The sample comes from a study of shared clonotypes between healthy human individuals. Study summary: Two female and a few male donors aged 18 to 49 were enrolled. Every donor yielded three CD4 naive, three CD4 memory, two CD8 naive and one CD8 memory plate.

DNA at about 0.2 ug, about 30,000 T cell genomes, went into sorted-subset replicate PCRs. Authors' processing steps: Filtering differed for immunoSEQ, which gave only junction sequences without quality scores. Assay: immunoSEQ multiplex PCR; the TCRdb copy retains only in-frame clones and omits some. V, J and clone size derive from that table, while D and trimming were established from the DNA sequence. The sample has about 1 million clones; around four fifths are singletons. The receptor was derived from a man between 18 and 35 years old in good health. The V call is TRBV19, the J call TRBJ2-7; D tentatively fits TRBD1 or TRBD2 (5 bases each). The sample consisted of memory CD4+ T cells sorted from blood. The sample's subset: CD45RA-negative fraction. The CDR3 coding sequence is TGTGCCAGTAGTATAAGGGACGGCAGCTACGAGCAGTACTTC. It specifies CASSIRDGSYEQYF.